This T cell receptor beta chain was recorded in a study of post-analysis software for immune sequencing data. Incorporated into the TCR beta cDNA libraries were unique molecular identifiers, which served to reduce PCR and sequencing biases. One entry per CDR3 protein results from TCRdb running MiXCR on the PCR reads. The profile covers about 570,000 distinct CDR3 sequences, with less than 40% appearing a single time and 5% to 6% taken by the ten largest. Trimming removed 4 bases from V and 5 bases from J, with 11 bases in between. This CDR3 has 13 amino acids. Germline CDR1 is SNHLY and CDR2 is FYNNEI. Regarding this clonotype: Its matching antigen is unknown.

Study-wide points: There were a few TRBV segments more frequent in patients than controls, and TRBV5-6, TRBV5-1 and TRBV20-1 were among them. Those with multiple sclerosis, the patient group, showed significantly lower normalized Chao1 diversity than controls.

The sequenced material came from blood. This chain joins TRBV2 and TRBJ2-5; possibly TRBD1 for D (5 bases). The clonotype originates from a girl aged 2-17 years with multiple sclerosis. Here the CDR3 reads CASSVQGRETQYF. The CDR3 coding sequence is TGTGCCAGCAGTGTCCAGGGTCGTGAGACCCAGTACTTC.